The 28 T cell receptor beta chains listed next were all sequenced from one sample in a study of CD8+ T cells in alopecia areata. Extraction and reverse transcription of RNA yielded cDNA as the sequencing template. Libraries were prepared by immunoSEQ multiplex PCR; TCRdb keeps only in-frame clonotypes and omits some of them. Of 90,000 to 130,000 clones listed, approximately 63% are singletons. The sequenced sample consisted of CD8+ T cells sorted from blood. These receptors were taken from a human donor in good health.

This clone was seen a single time. This chain joins TRBV7-6 and TRBJ2-1; 10 bases are a match to TRBD2. After removal of 5 bases from V and 7 bases from J, the junction contained 14 bases not matched to a gene. The CDR3 consists of 17 residues. Per germline, CDR1 SGHVS and CDR2 FNYEAQ. The CDR3 spells CASSPGVAGGRKNEQFF. The CDR3 coding sequence is TGTGCCAGCAGCCCCGGGGTAGCGGGGGGAAGGAAGAATGAGCAGTTCTTC.

Only a few counts were recorded for this clone. This chain joins TRBV4-2 and TRBJ1-2, with 7 bases aligning to TRBD1. The CDR3 spans 13 residues. The V and J ends lost 4 bases and 8 bases, in that order; junction bases with no gene match: 7. Germline V gene sequence: CDR1 LGHNA, CDR2 YNFKEQ. Here the CDR3 DNA reads TGTGCCAGCAGCCCAAAGGGGGCGCAGGGCTACACCTTC. Encoded protein: CASSPKGAQGYTF.

The chain recombines TRBV2 with TRBJ2-3; D is possibly TRBD1 or TRBD2 (5 bases each). CDR3 length: 12 amino acids. Germline assignment: CDR1 SNHLY and CDR2 FYNNEI. V was pared by 0 bases and J by 14 bases, with 12 bases between. CDR3 bases: TGTGCCAGCAGTGAAGCTTATCTCGGGGCGTATTTT. As protein: CASSEAYLGAYF.

This clone has more than one count but fewer than ten. The chain recombines TRBV2 with TRBJ1-1; no clear D gene. V lost 5 bases and J lost 4, with 14 bases in between. The CDR3 sequence is 14 residues long. CDR1 is SNHLY, CDR2 FYNNEI, per germline. The CDR3: CASSKTWGFTEAFF. As DNA, the CDR3 is TGTGCCAGCAGTAAAACCTGGGGTTTCACTGAAGCTTTCTTT.

The rearrangement joins TRBV13 to TRBJ1-1; D call uncertain. CDR1 and CDR2 from the germline V gene are PRHDT and FYEKMQ (reference sequence). The CDR3 totals 12 residues. V was shortened by 0 bases and J by 4 bases, with 3 bases between the two germline ends. CDR3 DNA: TGTGCCAGCAGCTTAGGACTCACTGAAGCTTTCTTT. It yields the protein CASSLGLTEAFF.

The rearrangement uses TRBV7-9 and TRBJ2-2; D is unclear. Germline assignment: CDR1 SEHNR and CDR2 FQNEAQ (reference sequence). The CDR3 extends over 16 amino acids. Trimming left V 0 bases short and J 2 bases short, with 10 bases between. The CDR3 DNA follows: TGTGCCAGCAGCTTAGCTCCGGGCTCCAACACCGGGGAGCTGTTTTTT. Protein sequence: CASSLAPGSNTGELFF.

CDR3 protein: CASSQDPSTNEKLFF. In DNA form, the CDR3 reads TGTGCCAGCAGCCAAGATCCGTCAACTAATGAAAAACTGTTTTTT. This chain links TRBV14 with TRBJ1-4; the D is unclear. V dropped 0 bases and J dropped 0 bases, with 5 bases sitting between them. Germline CDR1 SGHDN, CDR2 FVKESK. This CDR3 spans 15 amino acids.

The rearrangement uses TRBV28 and TRBJ2-5, with 14 positions matching TRBD2. With V trimmed by 3 bases and J by 4 bases, 7 bases remained unmatched. CDR1 MDHEN and CDR2 SYDVKM come from the germline V gene. This CDR3 spans 17 amino acids. The CDR3 loop is CASSLDLGLAGVETQYF. CDR3 bases: TGTGCCAGCAGTTTGGATCTGGGACTAGCGGGGGTAGAGACCCAGTACTTC.

The chain has TRBV9 and TRBJ2-1; 8 positions match TRBD2. The CDR3 loop spans 15 amino acids. CDR1 is SGDLS, CDR2 YYNGEE, per germline. V was pared by 0 bases and J by 2 bases, with 1 base of the junction left unmatched. This CDR3 is CASSVAGLAYNEQFF. The CDR3 bases are TGTGCCAGCAGCGTAGCGGGACTAGCCTACAATGAGCAGTTCTTC.

The gene calls are TRBV15 and TRBJ1-2; tentatively, D is TRBD1 (5 bases). The CDR3 is made up of 14 amino acids. Germline CDR1 is LNHNV and CDR2 is YYDKDF (reference sequence). V gave up 0 bases and J gave up 4 bases, with 9 bases separating them. CDR3 region: CATSRDRGSYGYTF. The DNA for the CDR3 is TGTGCCACCAGCAGAGATAGGGGTAGCTATGGCTACACCTTC.

V gene TRBV7-8 combines with J gene TRBJ1-4; D not certain. Trimming left V 8 bases short and J 10 bases short, with 11 bases between. The CDR3 runs 11 residues. CDR1 is SGHVS, CDR2 FQNEAQ, per germline. The CDR3 spells CASLKSGKLFF. The CDR3 nucleotides are TGTGCCAGCTTGAAATCGGGAAAACTGTTTTTT.

This CDR3 is CASSGQTTPYTDTQYF. As DNA, the CDR3 is TGTGCCAGCAGCGGACAGACTACCCCCTACACAGATACGCAGTATTTT. This chain joins TRBV13 and TRBJ2-3; TRBD1 is a possible D gene (6 bases). V lost 5 bases and J 2 bases, leaving 17 bases between the germline ends. Germline loops: CDR1 PRHDT, CDR2 FYEKMQ (reference sequence). This CDR3 is built from 16 residues.

This clone showed up just a few times. The rearrangement links TRBV4-1 to TRBJ2-2; 8 bases are shared with TRBD2. V gave up 3 bases and J gave up 8 bases; unmatched junction bases: 5. The CDR3 sequence is 14 residues long. CDR1 is MGHRA, CDR2 YSYEKL, per germline. The CDR3 DNA follows: TGCGCCAGCAGCCAGACCGGGGGGGCAGGGGAGCTGTTTTTT. This sequence encodes CASSQTGGAGELFF.

The chain joins TRBV11-2 to TRBJ1-2, with D possibly being TRBD1 (6 bases). V was clipped by 1 base and J by 10 bases, with 16 bases between them. The germline V gene has CDR1 SGHAT and CDR2 FQNNGV. The CDR3 has 14 amino acids. The CDR3 nucleotides are TGTGCCAGCAGCTTAGTTGTTACAGGGCATCCCTACACCTTC. It translates to CASSLVVTGHPYTF.

This clone came up a few times. CDR3 loop: CASSLWRRYTGELFF. CDR3 bases: TGTGCCAGCAGTTTATGGAGGAGGTACACCGGGGAGCTGTTTTTT. The J gene is TRBJ2-2, the V gene TRBV28, with D maybe TRBD2 (5 bases). Deletions cut 0 bases from V and 3 bases from J, with 8 bases between. This CDR3 has 15 amino acids. Per the germline V gene, CDR1 is MDHEN and CDR2 is SYDVKM. Using reference TRBV28 and TRBJ2-2 for the parts outside the CDR3, the full variable domain is DVKVTQSSRYLVKRTGEKVFLECVQDMDHENMFWYRQDPGLGLRLIYFSYDVKMKEKGDIPEGYSVSREKKERFSLILESASTNQTSMYLCASSLWRRYTGELFFGEGSRLTVL.

There are a few counts of this clone. The chain has TRBV27 and TRBJ2-1; D ambiguous. Trimming removed 1 base at V and 4 bases at J, with 11 bases between. The CDR3 is 15 amino acids. CDR1 is MNHEY and CDR2 is SMNVEV in the germline V gene (reference sequence). CDR3 DNA: TGTGCCAGCAGTTTATTCCCCGCCACGTACAATGAGCAGTTCTTC. This encodes CASSLFPATYNEQFF.

In this sample, this clone turned up many times. The J gene is TRBJ2-7, the V gene TRBV2; D remains ambiguous. V was clipped by 4 bases and J by 2 bases, with 9 bases between them. CDR1 is SNHLY and CDR2 is FYNNEI in the germline V gene. This CDR3 has 13 residues. The CDR3: CASSGGPPYEQYF. The DNA for the CDR3 is TGTGCCAGCAGTGGGGGTCCCCCCTACGAGCAGTACTTC.

This clone was seen a handful of times. The chain has TRBV29-1 and TRBJ1-1; D gene unclear. Germline lookup yields CDR1 SQVTM and CDR2 ANQGSEA. The CDR3 is made up of 12 amino acids. Trimming cost V 7 bases and J 3 bases, with 12 bases left between them. The CDR3 bases are TGCAGCGCCGTTTTGGGGTACACTGAAGCTTTCTTT. It specifies CSAVLGYTEAFF.

V and J are TRBV28 and TRBJ2-2; TRBD1 matches 8 bases. Per the germline V gene, CDR1 is MDHEN and CDR2 is SYDVKM. There are 17 residues in the CDR3. V lost 1 base, J lost 0 bases, and 4 bases stayed unmatched. The CDR3 loop is CASSLFRGRANTGELFF. The CDR3 DNA reads as TGTGCCAGCAGTTTATTCAGGGGGCGGGCGAACACCGGGGAGCTGTTTTTT.

The rearrangement links TRBV4-2 to TRBJ1-4, with D hard to call. V was shortened by 1 base and J by 13 bases, with 13 bases between the two germline ends. CDR1 LGHNA and CDR2 YNFKEQ come from the germline V gene. This CDR3 has 13 amino acids. DNA of the CDR3: TGTGCCAGCAGCCAAGTTAGTAGTAGAGGACTGTTTTTT. This translates into CASSQVSSRGLFF.

This clone has a handful of counts. The chain uses TRBV13 and TRBJ2-3, with 9 nucleotides matching TRBD2. The CDR3 covers 19 residues. With 0 bases clipped from V and 4 bases from J, the junction kept 14 bases outside the gene matches. Germline V gene lookup returns CDR1 PRHDT and CDR2 FYEKMQ (reference sequence). CDR3: CASSLGSASGKYGADTQYF. Here the CDR3 DNA reads TGTGCCAGCAGCTTAGGCTCGGCTAGCGGGAAATACGGTGCAGATACGCAGTATTTT.

This chain connects TRBV19 to TRBJ1-2, with D possibly being TRBD1 (6 bases). The CDR3 is made up of 12 amino acids. CDR1 LNHDA and CDR2 SQIVND come from the germline V gene (reference sequence). The germline V and J ends were trimmed by 11 bases and 5 bases, with 15 bases remaining between them. The CDR3: CAAMGGKYGYTF. CDR3 sequence (DNA): TGTGCCGCAATGGGGGGCAAGTATGGCTACACCTTC.

The genes are TRBV28 and TRBJ2-7; D is undetermined. The CDR3 consists of 14 residues. Looked up from germline, CDR1 is MDHEN and CDR2 is SYDVKM. The V end lost 7 bases, the J end lost 0 bases, and 13 bases lay between the germline ends. The CDR3 region has the DNA TGTGCCAGCAACACCGGGTCCAGCTCCTACGAGCAGTACTTC. Its translation: CASNTGSSSYEQYF.

The rearrangement uses TRBV18 and TRBJ2-2, with D unclear. Germline CDR1 and CDR2: KGHSH and LQKENI. The CDR3 length is 13 residues. Trimming cost V 0 bases and J 4 bases, with 3 bases left between them. The CDR3 DNA follows: TGTGCCAGCTCACCACCAATCACCGGGGAGCTGTTTTTT. Translating it yields CASSPPITGELFF.

The rearrangement uses TRBV7-8 and TRBJ2-3, with D perhaps TRBD1 or TRBD2 (5 bases each). The CDR3 length is 13 residues. Germline CDR1 and CDR2: SGHVS and FQNEAQ. V gave up 4 bases and J gave up 6 bases, with 11 bases separating them. CDR3 nucleotides: TGTGCCAGCAGCTCATGGGGGTCGGATACGCAGTATTTT. Amino acids: CASSSWGSDTQYF.

In this sample, this clone turned up a few times. The V call is TRBV5-1, the J call TRBJ2-7, with D unclear. Per germline, CDR1 SGHRS and CDR2 YFSETQ. The CDR3 runs to 13 residues. The germline V and J ends were trimmed by 1 base and 0 bases, with 5 bases remaining between them. CDR3 region: CASSLSFSYEQYF. As DNA, the CDR3 is TGCGCCAGCAGCTTGTCTTTCTCCTACGAGCAGTACTTC.

V and J are TRBV5-4 and TRBJ1-2; perhaps TRBD1 as D (6 bases). V lost 2 bases to trimming and J lost 7 bases, with 21 bases between them. The CDR3 has 16 amino acids. Germline V gene sequence: CDR1 SGHNT, CDR2 YYREEE (reference sequence). CDR3 protein: CASSFRRHLGASGYTF. CDR3 bases: TGTGCCAGCAGCTTCCGGCGGCATTTGGGGGCGAGTGGCTACACCTTC.

This chain links TRBV7-9 with TRBJ2-1, with 9 positions matching TRBD1. The CDR3 extends over 16 amino acids. The germline V gene encodes CDR1 SEHNR and CDR2 FQNEAQ (reference sequence). The V gene end was trimmed by 3 bases and the J gene end by 3 bases; junction bases not matched to a gene: 6. CDR3 nucleotide sequence: TGTGCCAGCAGCTTGAGGCTGGGACAGGGCTACAATGAGCAGTTCTTC. It translates to CASSLRLGQGYNEQFF.